Below, 10 T cell receptor beta chains from the same sample are listed, as sequenced in a study of shared clonotypes between healthy human individuals. Sequencing was performed with immunoSEQ multiplex PCR; in TCRdb, only in-frame clones are kept and a portion is missing. Among more than 1.2 million clones listed, approximately 98.5% were seen once. The sequenced material came from naive CD4+ T cells sorted from blood. Stated subset: CD45RA+ positively selected. These receptors all stem from a man under 40 in good health.

The rearrangement joins TRBV6-4 to TRBJ2-3; D not certain. CDR1 and CDR2 (germline): MRHNA, SNTAGT. This CDR3 comprises 16 residues. The V gene lost 4 bases and the J gene lost 0 bases, with 14 bases spanning the gap. CDR3 amino acids: CASSVVLLTSTDTQYF. The CDR3 bases are TGTGCCAGCAGTGTAGTTCTCCTTACTAGCACAGATACGCAGTATTTT.

The chain joins TRBV9 to TRBJ1-1, with a possible D match to TRBD1 (5 bases). This CDR3 is built from 18 residues. Germline CDR1 is SGDLS and CDR2 is YYNGEE. V was clipped by 0 bases and J by 4 bases, with 22 bases between them. The CDR3 sequence is CASSVGGFGTQGLTEAFF. The DNA for the CDR3 is TGTGCCAGCAGCGTAGGAGGATTCGGGACCCAAGGGCTCACTGAAGCTTTCTTT. Drawing the rest from reference TRBV9 and TRBJ1-1, the complete variable domain is DSGVTQTPKHLITATGQRVTLRCSPRSGDLSVYWYQQSLDQGLQFLIQYYNGEERAKGNILERFSAQQFPDLHSELNLSSLELGDSALYFCASSVGGFGTQGLTEAFFGQGTRLTVV.

The chain recombines TRBV5-4 with TRBJ2-2; 9 bases map to TRBD2. The CDR3 is 16 amino acids. The V gene's germline CDR1 is SGHNT and CDR2 YYREEE (reference sequence). The J segment lost 2 bases and the V segment lost 2 bases, leaving 4 bases of the junction unmatched. The CDR3 loop is CASSFGLALNTGELFF. The CDR3 DNA reads as TGTGCCAGCAGCTTCGGACTAGCGCTTAACACCGGGGAGCTGTTTTTT. The variable domain in full, completed from reference TRBV5-4 and TRBJ2-2, reads ETGVTQSPTHLIKTRGQQVTLRCSSQSGHNTVSWYQQALGQGPQFIFQYYREEENGRGNFPPRFSGLQFPNYSSELNVNALELDDSALYLCASSFGLALNTGELFFGEGSRLTVL.

V and J are TRBV6-6 and TRBJ2-3; 9 bases are shared with TRBD1. V was clipped by 5 bases and J by 11 bases; unmatched bases: 8. The CDR3 covers 13 residues. CDR1 MNHNY and CDR2 SVGAGI come from the germline V gene (reference sequence). The CDR3 here is CASSPGTGSMQYF. DNA of the CDR3: TGTGCCAGCAGTCCCGGGACAGGGTCAATGCAGTATTTT.

The rearrangement links TRBV7-9 to TRBJ2-1, with D perhaps TRBD1 (5 bases). V lost 4 bases to trimming and J lost 12 bases, with 19 bases between them. Germline V gene sequence: CDR1 SEHNR, CDR2 FQNEAQ (reference sequence). The CDR3 runs to 14 residues. The CDR3 loop is CASSSIMTVSGQFF. CDR3 sequence (DNA): TGTGCCAGCAGCTCTATTATGACAGTCTCCGGGCAGTTCTTC.

The rearrangement uses TRBV5-1 and TRBJ1-1; no firm D call. This CDR3 comprises 15 residues. Germline values: CDR1 SGHRS, CDR2 YFSETQ. Trimming removed 6 bases at V and 7 bases at J, with 22 bases between. This CDR3 reads CASTLGSGLEGEAFF. The DNA of the CDR3 is TGCGCCAGCACCCTTGGCTCCGGGCTTGAGGGTGAAGCTTTCTTT.

The table lists this clone with a count of one. The rearrangement joins TRBV15 to TRBJ2-3; 11 nucleotides agree with TRBD2. Trimming removed 3 bases from V and 2 bases from J; junction bases left unmatched: 4. Germline assignment: CDR1 LNHNV and CDR2 YYDKDF (reference sequence). The CDR3 contains 16 residues. The CDR3: CATSSGTSGITDTQYF. For the CDR3, the DNA is TGTGCCACCAGCAGTGGGACTAGCGGAATCACAGATACGCAGTATTTT.

The CDR3 DNA reads TGCAGCGTAGCAATGGGACGGGGGAACTACCAAGAGACCCAGTACTTC. Translation: CSVAMGRGNYQETQYF. The genes are TRBV29-1 and TRBJ2-5; weak D call: TRBD2 (6 bases). V lost 6 bases to trimming and J lost 0 bases, with 20 bases between them. The CDR3 runs to 16 residues. The germline gives CDR1 SQVTM, CDR2 ANQGSEA. Using reference TRBV29-1 and TRBJ2-5 for the parts outside the CDR3, the full variable domain is SAVISQKPSRDICQRGTSLTIQCQVDSQVTMMFWYRQQPGQSLTLIATANQGSEATYESGFVIDKFPISRPNLTFSTLTVSNMSPEDSSIYLCSVAMGRGNYQETQYFGPGTRLLVL.

The genes are TRBV18 and TRBJ2-7, with D unclear. V lost 2 bases, J lost 0 bases, and 11 bases lay in between. There are 15 residues in the CDR3. Germline V lookup: CDR1 KGHSH, CDR2 LQKENI. The DNA for the CDR3 is TGTGCCAGCTCACCAAGCGCGGTCCCCTCCTACGAGCAGTACTTC. Translating gives CASSPSAVPSYEQYF. Full variable domain (remainder filled in from reference TRBV18 and TRBJ2-7): NAGVMQNPRHLVRRRGQEARLRCSPMKGHSHVYWYRQLPEEGLKFMVYLQKENIIDESGMPKERFSAEFPKEGPSILRIQQVVRGDSAAYFCASSPSAVPSYEQYFGPGTRLTVT.

The chain employs TRBV18 and TRBJ1-2; D ambiguous. This CDR3 contains 15 residues. Deletions cut 5 bases from V and 4 bases from J, with 17 bases between. From germline, CDR1 is KGHSH and CDR2 LQKENI. The CDR3 bases are TGTGCCAGCTCATACCTGCCGGGAACGGGCTATGGCTACACCTTC. Translated, it gives CASSYLPGTGYGYTF.